A single sample gave rise to the 28 T cell receptor beta chains below, sequenced in a study of vaccination effects on CD4 cells after COVID-19. Antigen specificity for these receptors is unknown. Scientists isolated CD4+ T cells after a roughly 9-day culture period ended. Here immunoSEQ multiplex PCR was the method, and the copy in TCRdb shows in-frame clones only, minus some. Among roughly 34,000 clones listed, about two thirds were seen once. Material: CD4+ T cells from PBMCs cultured without peptide, obtained before COVID-19 vaccination. These receptors were obtained from a human donor who received a COVID-19 vaccine.

The chain joins TRBV9 to TRBJ2-7; D perhaps matches TRBD1 (5 bases). Deletions cut 10 bases from V and 2 bases from J, with 16 bases between. The CDR3 is 13 amino acids. The germline CDR1 and CDR2 sequences are SGDLS and YYNGEE. DNA of the CDR3: TGTGCCTGTTGGGGCAACCTCACCTACGAGCAGTACTTC. This gives the protein CACWGNLTYEQYF. The complete variable domain, with remaining parts taken from reference TRBV9 and TRBJ2-7, reads DSGVTQTPKHLITATGQRVTLRCSPRSGDLSVYWYQQSLDQGLQFLIQYYNGEERAKGNILERFSAQQFPDLHSELNLSSLELGDSALYFCACWGNLTYEQYFGPGTRLTVT.

This chain joins TRBV18 and TRBJ2-3; D gene unclear. CDR1 is KGHSH and CDR2 is LQKENI in the germline V gene. Trimming left V 6 bases short and J 2 bases short, with 6 bases between. CDR3 size: 12 residues. CDR3 bases: TGTGCCAGCTCCTCCTACACAGATACGCAGTATTTT. This encodes CASSSYTDTQYF.

V gene TRBV12-3 or TRBV12-4 combines with J gene TRBJ2-1; D is ambiguous. The CDR3 runs 12 residues. The V end lost 5 bases, the J end lost 6 bases, and 8 bases lay between the germline ends. CDR3 sequence reads: CASSPIGNEQFF. In nucleotides, the CDR3 is TGTGCCAGCAGTCCGATAGGCAATGAGCAGTTCTTC.

The V and J genes are TRBV5-1 and TRBJ2-7; the match to TRBD2 covers 12 bases. The V and J ends lost 4 bases and 6 bases, in that order; junction bases with no gene match: 8. Looked up from germline, CDR1 is SGHRS and CDR2 is YFSETQ. There are 15 residues in the CDR3. CDR3 residues: CASSGGLAGMGEQYF. CDR3 coding DNA: TGCGCCAGCAGCGGCGGACTAGCGGGAATGGGCGAGCAGTACTTC.

This clone was seen more than once but under ten times. The V gene is TRBV6-1, the J gene TRBJ1-5; 10 positions match TRBD1. This CDR3 spans 19 amino acids. The germline CDR1 and CDR2 sequences are MNHNS and SASEGT. V shed 1 base and J 5 bases; nucleotides not matched to a gene: 14. CDR3 DNA sequence: TGTGCCAGCAGTGAAGAGGCGGGACAGGGGCGGAGGGGAGATCAGCCCCAGCATTTT. This sequence encodes CASSEEAGQGRRGDQPQHF.

The chain joins TRBV5-1 to TRBJ2-2; 8 nucleotides agree with TRBD1. Germline assignment: CDR1 SGHRS and CDR2 YFSETQ. V dropped 3 bases and J dropped 4; count of bases not matched to a gene: 8. The CDR3 is 16 residues long. CDR3 sequence: CASSSPGQVSTGELFF. In nucleotides, the CDR3 is TGCGCCAGCAGCTCCCCGGGACAGGTTAGCACCGGGGAGCTGTTTTTT.

The CDR3 DNA reads TGCGCCAGCAGCTTGCCCAGCTCCTACGAGCAGTACTTC. It encodes CASSLPSSYEQYF. V and J are TRBV5-1 and TRBJ2-7, with D unclear. Trimming cost V 1 base and J 0 bases, with 5 bases left between them. Germline V CDR1 and CDR2: SGHRS, YFSETQ. CDR3 length: 13 residues.

This sequence joins TRBV6-5 and TRBJ1-2; possibly TRBD1 for D (5 bases). Trimming pared 2 bases from V and 2 bases from J, leaving 9 bases between. Germline V gene sequence: CDR1 MNHEY, CDR2 SVGAGI. This CDR3 region has 14 residues. CDR3 region: CASSYGGHNYGYTF. The CDR3 DNA reads as TGTGCCAGCAGTTACGGGGGTCACAACTATGGCTACACCTTC.

The chain recombines TRBV6-5 with TRBJ1-1; 9 bases are shared with TRBD1. J lost 4 bases, V lost 6 bases, and 3 bases had no gene match. The CDR3 is made up of 13 amino acids. Germline V lookup: CDR1 MNHEY, CDR2 SVGAGI. The CDR3 loop reads CASRTGGSTEAFF. The CDR3 bases are TGTGCCAGCAGGACAGGGGGAAGCACTGAAGCTTTCTTT.

The rearrangement joins TRBV5-1 to TRBJ2-2, with TRBD2 matching 11 bases. The V and J ends lost 8 bases and 7 bases, in that order; junction bases with no gene match: 10. Germline V lookup: CDR1 SGHRS, CDR2 YFSETQ. The CDR3 totals 15 residues. CDR3 in amino acids: CASYSGRAAGGELFF. The CDR3 DNA is TGCGCCAGTTATAGCGGGAGGGCCGCCGGCGGGGAGCTGTTTTTT.

This clone has only one observation. The chain carries TRBV18 and TRBJ1-2, with D unresolved. The CDR3 is made up of 13 amino acids. Germline values: CDR1 KGHSH, CDR2 LQKENI. V dropped 2 bases and J dropped 6 bases, with 10 bases sitting between them. The CDR3 DNA is TGTGCCAGCTCACCAGAGGGATGGGATGGCTACACCTTC. It codes for CASSPEGWDGYTF.

This clone showed up just a few times. The V and J genes are TRBV2 and TRBJ2-2; 7 bases are a match to TRBD1. Germline V lookup: CDR1 SNHLY, CDR2 FYNNEI. V lost 6 bases, J lost 2 bases, and 3 bases stayed unmatched. CDR3 length equals 14 residues. CDR3 sequence reads: CASRRTGNTGELFF. As DNA, the CDR3 is TGTGCCAGCAGGAGGACAGGTAACACCGGGGAGCTGTTTTTT.

This clone has a handful of counts. The rearrangement uses TRBV5-4 and TRBJ2-2; D might be TRBD1 (5 bases). The CDR3 contains 14 residues. Germline V lookup: CDR1 SGHNT, CDR2 YYREEE (reference sequence). V was clipped by 0 bases and J by 4 bases, with 7 bases between them. The CDR3 coding sequence is TGTGCCAGCAGCTTGGCAGGGATCACCGGGGAGCTGTTTTTT. It translates to CASSLAGITGELFF.

The CDR3 sequence is CASSFGGRGLEKLFF. Written as DNA, the CDR3 is TGTGCCAGCAGCTTCGGGGGCAGGGGGCTTGAAAAACTGTTTTTT. The chain couples TRBV7-9 to TRBJ1-4, with 8 bases matching TRBD1. Germline V gives CDR1 SEHNR, CDR2 FQNEAQ (reference sequence). Germline trimming cut 3 bases from V and 7 bases from J; bases unmatched to any gene: 7. The CDR3 runs to 15 residues.

V gene TRBV5-6 combines with J gene TRBJ2-3; 9 bases map to TRBD1. In germline, CDR1 is SGHDT, CDR2 YYEEEE. The CDR3 has 17 amino acids. V lost 2 bases and J lost 3; bases outside the gene matches: 10. CDR3 coding DNA: TGTGCCAGCAGCTTCGTACAGGGGGCGCTTCGGACAGATACGCAGTATTTT. Amino acid sequence: CASSFVQGALRTDTQYF. Complete variable domain (other parts from reference TRBV5-6 and TRBJ2-3): DAGVTQSPTHLIKTRGQQVTLRCSPKSGHDTVSWYQQALGQGPQFIFQYYEEEERQRGNFPDRFSGHQFPNYSSELNVNALLLGDSALYLCASSFVQGALRTDTQYFGPGTRLTVL.

The J gene is TRBJ2-3, the V gene TRBV29-1; D gene uncertain. The CDR3 covers 14 residues. Germline-derived CDR1 and CDR2 are SQVTM and ANQGSEA. The germline V and J ends were trimmed by 4 bases and 0 bases, with 11 bases remaining between them. CDR3 nucleotides: TGCAGCGTTGTTCTCGCGGAGAGCACAGATACGCAGTATTTT. This codes for CSVVLAESTDTQYF.

The rearrangement uses TRBV2 and TRBJ2-1; no firm D call. V was trimmed by 4 bases and J by 5 bases, leaving 9 bases between them. Germline assignment: CDR1 SNHLY and CDR2 FYNNEI. The CDR3 spans 13 residues. The CDR3 DNA is TGTGCCAGCAGTGTGGAGAGTAACAATGAGCAGTTCTTC. This gives the protein CASSVESNNEQFF.

This clone came up a few times. V and J are TRBV7-9 and TRBJ1-5; D is undetermined. The CDR3 is 12 amino acids. Trimming removed 3 bases from V and 9 bases from J, with 9 bases in between. Germline V gene sequence: CDR1 SEHNR, CDR2 FQNEAQ (reference sequence). CDR3 coding DNA: TGTGCCAGCAGCTTTCCCTTGGGGCCCCAGCATTTT. This encodes CASSFPLGPQHF.

The V call is TRBV10-3, the J call TRBJ1-2; D is unresolved. V lost 3 bases to trimming and J lost 3 bases, with 5 bases between them. There are 12 residues in the CDR3. Germline V gene sequence: CDR1 ENHRY, CDR2 SYGVKD. The CDR3 DNA reads TGTGCCATCAGTGACCCCCACTATGGCTACACCTTC. It yields the protein CAISDPHYGYTF.

This sequence joins TRBV7-2 and TRBJ2-5; no clear D gene. The CDR3 has 13 residues. Between the trimmed V and J ends, which lost 3 bases and 1 base, there was a span of 6 bases. From germline, CDR1 is SGHTA and CDR2 FQGNSA. CDR3 nucleotide sequence: TGTGCCAGCAGCTTGGGCGGCCAAGAGACCCAGTACTTC. Translation gives CASSLGGQETQYF.

The rearrangement uses TRBV2 and TRBJ2-2; D is unresolved. V dropped 3 bases and J dropped 6 bases, with 14 bases sitting between them. Germline V CDR1 and CDR2: SNHLY, FYNNEI. The CDR3 extends over 15 amino acids. CDR3 DNA: TGTGCCAGCAGTGAGTGGAGTAGCCCCGCCGGGGAGCTGTTTTTT. Protein: CASSEWSSPAGELFF.

The chain recombines TRBV7-9 with TRBJ2-1; TRBD2 aligns across 9 bases. This CDR3 comprises 16 residues. After removal of 1 base from V and 5 bases from J, the junction contained 6 bases not matched to a gene. Germline loops: CDR1 SEHNR, CDR2 FQNEAQ (reference sequence). DNA of the CDR3: TGTGCCAGCAGCTTAGACGGCGGGAGGGCCAACAATGAGCAGTTCTTC. This gives the protein CASSLDGGRANNEQFF.

The genes are TRBV5-6 and TRBJ1-1; D unclear. In germline, CDR1 is SGHDT, CDR2 YYEEEE. This CDR3 has 12 residues. V lost 4 bases and J 6 bases, leaving 10 bases between the germline ends. The CDR3 protein is CASSPAGAEAFF. The CDR3 DNA sequence: TGTGCCAGCAGCCCGGCTGGGGCTGAAGCTTTCTTT.

V and J are TRBV9 and TRBJ2-1, with 8 nucleotides matching TRBD2. The germline gives CDR1 SGDLS, CDR2 YYNGEE. The ends lost 0 bases at V and 10 bases at J; junction bases unmatched: 9. The length of the CDR3 is 15 residues. The CDR3 DNA reads TGTGCCAGCAGCGTAGCGGGCGGGGGGTACGGGGAGCAGTTCTTC. It translates to CASSVAGGGYGEQFF.

The CDR3 region is CASQWTGNTGELFF. In nucleotides, the CDR3 is TGTGCCTCCCAGTGGACTGGGAACACCGGGGAGCTGTTTTTT. The V call is TRBV19, the J call TRBJ2-2; D might be TRBD2 (5 bases). The CDR3 has 14 amino acids. From germline, CDR1 is LNHDA and CDR2 SQIVND (reference sequence). Trimming pared 11 bases from V and 1 base from J, leaving 14 bases between.

This chain connects TRBV5-1 to TRBJ2-3; 12 nucleotides align to TRBD1. Germline V gene lookup returns CDR1 SGHRS and CDR2 YFSETQ. This CDR3 spans 15 amino acids. The V and J ends lost 9 bases and 2 bases, in that order; junction bases with no gene match: 7. Written as DNA, the CDR3 is TGCGCCACCGCACAGGGACAGGGGGCCACAGATACGCAGTATTTT. This encodes CATAQGQGATDTQYF.

J is TRBJ2-1 and V is TRBV11-2, with 10 nucleotides matching TRBD2. V lost 5 bases to trimming and J lost 4 bases; unmatched junction nucleotides: 11. Germline V gives CDR1 SGHAT, CDR2 FQNNGV. The CDR3 is 17 amino acids. The CDR3 protein is CASSPGTSALGYNEQFF. In DNA, the CDR3 is TGTGCCAGCAGCCCAGGGACTAGCGCGCTAGGGTACAATGAGCAGTTCTTC.

This clone was detected only a few times. V is TRBV30 and J is TRBJ1-2; D is uncertain. This CDR3 is built from 12 residues. Germline V gene data show CDR1 as GTSNPN and CDR2 as SVGIG (reference sequence). V was shortened by 1 base and J by 2 bases, with 5 bases between the two germline ends. CDR3 nucleotide sequence: TGTGCCTGGAGTGCCAGGAACTATGGCTACACCTTC. It yields the protein CAWSARNYGYTF.